This TCR beta chain was documented in a study of spatial heterogeneity in lung cancer. Study-level background: Any follow-up PBMC samples that were available went on to be sequenced, and the median time to follow-up was around two years after resection. Combinations of a unique TCR and a UMI were tallied in raw reads, and on average each appeared more than ten times.

Overall study findings and caveats: Expanded tumor TCRs that were ubiquitous appeared in blood more at resection than follow-up.

Looked up from germline, CDR1 is SGHRS and CDR2 is YFSETQ. V lost 0 bases to trimming and J lost 4 bases; unmatched junction nucleotides: 4. This CDR3 is 15 amino acids long. Comment on this clonotype: Antigen specificity is unknown.

TCRdb used MiXCR to reprocess the 5' RACE reads, holding one entry per CDR3 protein. The sample has about 120,000 distinct CDR3 sequences, approximately 12% seen once. The time point denotes: blood at routine non-recurrence follow-up after resection. Whole RNA from tumor, nontumor lung or frozen PBMC was sequenced unsorted. The TCR sequence derives from a male donor with early-stage non-small cell lung cancer. The chain joins TRBV5-1 to TRBJ1-2; 9 bases line up with TRBD1. The sequencing here drew on PBMCs, taken at follow-up. CDR3: CASSLDRGQTYGYTF. CDR3 DNA: TGCGCCAGCAGCTTGGACAGGGGGCAGACCTATGGCTACACCTTC.